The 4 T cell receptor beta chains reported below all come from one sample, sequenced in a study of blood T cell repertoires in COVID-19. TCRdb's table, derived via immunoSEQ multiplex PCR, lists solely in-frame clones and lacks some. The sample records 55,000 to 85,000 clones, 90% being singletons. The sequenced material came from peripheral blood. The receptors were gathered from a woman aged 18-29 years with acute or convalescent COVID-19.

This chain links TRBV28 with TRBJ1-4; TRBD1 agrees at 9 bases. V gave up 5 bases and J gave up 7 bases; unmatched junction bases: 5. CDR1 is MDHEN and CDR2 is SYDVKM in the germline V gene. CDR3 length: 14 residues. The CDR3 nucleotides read TGTGCCAGCAGTCAACAGGGGGCTAGTGAAAAACTGTTTTTT. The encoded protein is CASSQQGASEKLFF.

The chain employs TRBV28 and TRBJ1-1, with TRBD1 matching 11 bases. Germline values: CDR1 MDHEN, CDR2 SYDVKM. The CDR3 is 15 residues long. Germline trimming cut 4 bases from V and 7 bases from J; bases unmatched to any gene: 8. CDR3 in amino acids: CASSSIGQGAVEAFF. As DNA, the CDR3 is TGTGCCAGCAGTTCTATTGGACAGGGGGCCGTTGAAGCTTTCTTT.

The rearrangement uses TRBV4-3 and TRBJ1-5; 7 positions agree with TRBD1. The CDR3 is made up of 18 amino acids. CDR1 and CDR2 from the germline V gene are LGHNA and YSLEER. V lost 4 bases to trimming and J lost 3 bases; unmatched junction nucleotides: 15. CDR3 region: CASSLHYRGAGSNQPQHF. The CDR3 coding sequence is TGCGCCAGCAGCCTACATTACAGGGGCGCGGGGTCCAATCAGCCCCAGCATTTT.

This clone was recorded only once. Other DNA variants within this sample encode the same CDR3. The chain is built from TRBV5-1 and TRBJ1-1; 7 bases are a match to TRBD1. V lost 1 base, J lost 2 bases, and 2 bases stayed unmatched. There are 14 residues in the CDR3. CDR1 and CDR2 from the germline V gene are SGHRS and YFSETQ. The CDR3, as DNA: TGCGCCAGCAGCTTGACAGGGGTTAACACTGAAGCTTTCTTT. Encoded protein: CASSLTGVNTEAFF.